Listed here is a single T cell receptor beta chain. The sample comes from a study of spatial heterogeneity in lung cancer. At the level of the study: More beta-chain than alpha-chain sequences were consistently detected. The average appearance count of each unique TCR and UMI combination in raw reads was more than nine.

The time point denotes: blood at routine non-recurrence follow-up after resection. Without sorting, whole RNA was sequenced from tumor, nontumor lung or frozen PBMC. Individually, TCR cDNA molecules were each labelled with a unique molecular identifier. TCRdb reprocessed the 5' RACE reads with MiXCR, giving one entry per CDR3 protein. The sample lists just under 45,000 distinct CDR3 sequences, about 22% seen once, with 7% to 7.5% in the top ten. The V end was cut by 3 bases, the J end by 0 bases, with 5 bases between. The CDR3 runs to 13 residues. The germline CDR1 and CDR2 sequences are DFQATT and SNEGSKA (reference sequence).

Sequences were derived from PBMCs, sampled at follow-up. The chain recombines TRBV20-1 with TRBJ2-2; D is ambiguous. The receptor was isolated from a female donor with early-stage non-small cell lung cancer. DNA of the CDR3: TGCAGTGCTAGGAGCTCGAACACCGGGGAGCTGTTTTTT. Translation: CSARSSNTGELFF.